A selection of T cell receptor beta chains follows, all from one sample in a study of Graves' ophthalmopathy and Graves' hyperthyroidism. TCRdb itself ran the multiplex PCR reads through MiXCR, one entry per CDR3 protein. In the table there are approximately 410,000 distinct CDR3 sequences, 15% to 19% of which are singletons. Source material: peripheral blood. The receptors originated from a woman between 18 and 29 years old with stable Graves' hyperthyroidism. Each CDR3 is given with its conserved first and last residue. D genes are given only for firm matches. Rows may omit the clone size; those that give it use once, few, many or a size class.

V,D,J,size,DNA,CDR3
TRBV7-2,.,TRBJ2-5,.,TGTGCCAGCAGCCGAAGTGGTCCTCGTTTGGCCCAGTACTTC,CASSRSGPRLAQYF
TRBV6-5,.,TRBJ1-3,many,TGTGCCAGCAGTTACCCGGCGGAGGGAAACACCATATATTTT,CASSYPAEGNTIYF
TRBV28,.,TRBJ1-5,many,TGTGCCAGCAGAGGGGGGGGTAGTCAGCCCCAGCATTTT,CASRGGGSQPQHF
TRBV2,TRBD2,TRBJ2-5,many,TGTGCCAGCAGCGGGACTAGCGGGGCGGGAGAGACCCAGTACTTC,CASSGTSGAGETQYF
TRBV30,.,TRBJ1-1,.,TGTGCCTGGACCTCCGTACGGGTGAACACTGAAGCTTTCTTT,CAWTSVRVNTEAFF
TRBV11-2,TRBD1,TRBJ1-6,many,TGTGCCAGCAGCTTAGATCTTACAGGGGCTAATTCACCCCTCCACTTT,CASSLDLTGANSPLHF
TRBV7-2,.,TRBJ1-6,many,TGTGCCAGCAGCACGGACAGCCTCGCCAATTCACCCCTCCACTTT,CASSTDSLANSPLHF
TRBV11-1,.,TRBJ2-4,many,TGTGCCAGCAGCTTCGGCGGGGAAAACATTCAGTACTTC,CASSFGGENIQYF
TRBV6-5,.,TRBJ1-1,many,TGTGCCAGCAGTTACTTCGGGGTCAACACTGAAGCTTTCTTT,CASSYFGVNTEAFF
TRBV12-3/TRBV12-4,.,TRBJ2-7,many,TGTGCCAGCAGTTTAGGTCTAATCTTGGGGACGGCACCCTACGAGCAGTACTTC,CASSLGLILGTAPYEQYF
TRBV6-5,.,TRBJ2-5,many,TGTGCCAGCAGTTACGGACAGTCTACTAAAGAGACCCAGTACTTC,CASSYGQSTKETQYF
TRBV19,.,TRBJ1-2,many,TGTGCCAGTAGTTTAAAGACAAACTATGGCTACACCTTC,CASSLKTNYGYTF
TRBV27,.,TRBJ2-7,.,TGTGCCAGCAGTTCCGTGGGTGTATACTCCTACGAGCAGTACTTC,CASSSVGVYSYEQYF
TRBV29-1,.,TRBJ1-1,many,TGCAGCGCATACGACACTGAAGCTTTCTTT,CSAYDTEAFF
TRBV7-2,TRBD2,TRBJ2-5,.,TGTGCCAGCAGCTTTGCGCGGGGGGGAGGGCAAGAGACCCAGTACTTC,CASSFARGGGQETQYF
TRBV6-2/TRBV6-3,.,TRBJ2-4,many,TGTGCCAGCAGTTTCGGACTCTTTCGGGGCAAAAACATTCAGTACTTC,CASSFGLFRGKNIQYF
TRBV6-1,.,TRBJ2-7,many,TGTGCCAGCAGGGTTCATGGGGGGAGCTCCTACGAGCAGTACTTC,CASRVHGGSSYEQYF
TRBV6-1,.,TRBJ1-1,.,TGTGCCAGCAGTGGCGGACAACGAAAAGCTTTCTTT,CASSGGQRKAFF
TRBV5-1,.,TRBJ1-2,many,TGCGCCAGCAGCTGGGGACGGTATGGCTACACCTTC,CASSWGRYGYTF
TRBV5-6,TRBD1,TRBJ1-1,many,TGTGCCAGCAGCCTTTTGGCCGGGACAGGGAGTACTGAAGCTTTCTTT,CASSLLAGTGSTEAFF
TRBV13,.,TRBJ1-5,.,TGTGCCAGCAGCTTAGGAGCGGGAGCTCAGCCCCAGCATTTT,CASSLGAGAQPQHF
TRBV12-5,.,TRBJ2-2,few,TGTGCTAGTGGTTTGTTACAGGCATACACCGGGGAGCTGTTTTTT,CASGLLQAYTGELFF
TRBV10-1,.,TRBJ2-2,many,TGCGCCAGCAGTGAGTCGAGGGGTACCGACCGCCCGAACACCGGGGAGCTGTTTTTT,CASSESRGTDRPNTGELFF
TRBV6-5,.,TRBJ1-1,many,TGTGCCAGCAGTTCCACGGCCCACACTGAAGCTTTCTTT,CASSSTAHTEAFF
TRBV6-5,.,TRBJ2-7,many,TGTGCCAGCAGTTACCCTCCCCATTTGGGGAGCACCTACGAGCAGTACTTC,CASSYPPHLGSTYEQYF
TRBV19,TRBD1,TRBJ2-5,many,TGTGCCAGTAGTACTGGACAGGGCAAGGTGGAGACCCAGTACTTC,CASSTGQGKVETQYF